The T cell receptor beta chain under discussion was sequenced for a study of blood T cell repertoires in COVID-19. Study-wide background: Some COVID-19 samples were acute and others convalescent; all came from the United States, Italy and Spain.

V shed 5 bases and J shed 3 bases, with 10 bases lying between them. The CDR3 has 13 amino acids. The germline V gene encodes CDR1 MDHEN and CDR2 SYDVKM. Living in roughly 23 US areas, the participants were between roughly 18 and 95 years of age. Grouping used clinical history reported by participants in a survey and questionnaire. Recovered status in Cohort 3 required two negative PCRs, clearance, or symptom resolution. Using immunoSEQ multiplex PCR, the repertoire was profiled, and TCRdb retains in-frame clones only, with some absent. Of more than 350,000 clones listed, roughly nine tenths are singletons.

The origin of this receptor is a man aged 18 to 30 who had recovered from COVID-19. Sequencing was performed on PBMCs or T cells enriched from blood (not recorded which). V and J are TRBV28 and TRBJ1-2, with D perhaps TRBD1 (6 bases). The CDR3 DNA is TGTGCCAGCAGTGTCTCAGGGGACTATGGCTACACCTTC. Protein product: CASSVSGDYGYTF.